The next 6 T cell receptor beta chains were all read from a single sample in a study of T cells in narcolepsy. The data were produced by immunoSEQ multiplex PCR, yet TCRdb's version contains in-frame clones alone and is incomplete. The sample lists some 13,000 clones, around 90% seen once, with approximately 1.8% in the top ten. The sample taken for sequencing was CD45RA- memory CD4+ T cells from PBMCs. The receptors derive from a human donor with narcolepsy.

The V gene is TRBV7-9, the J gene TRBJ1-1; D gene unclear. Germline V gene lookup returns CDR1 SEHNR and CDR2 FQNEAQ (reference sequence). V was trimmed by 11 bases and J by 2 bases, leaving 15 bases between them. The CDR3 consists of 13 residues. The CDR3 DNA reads TGTGCCGGAGAAAGATCTATTAACACTGAAGCTTTCTTT. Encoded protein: CAGERSINTEAFF. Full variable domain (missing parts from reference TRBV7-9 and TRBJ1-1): DTGVSQNPRHKITKRGQNVTFRCDPISEHNRLYWYRQTLGQGPEFLTYFQNEAQLEKSRLLSDRFSAERPKGSFSTLEIQRTEQGDSAMYLCAGERSINTEAFFGQGTRLTVV.

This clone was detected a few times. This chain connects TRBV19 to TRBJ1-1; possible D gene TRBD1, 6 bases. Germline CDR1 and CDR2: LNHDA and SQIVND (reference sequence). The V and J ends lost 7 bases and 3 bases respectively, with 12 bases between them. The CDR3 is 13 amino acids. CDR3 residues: CASKSPGDTEAFF. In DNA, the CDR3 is TGTGCCAGTAAATCTCCAGGGGACACTGAAGCTTTCTTT.

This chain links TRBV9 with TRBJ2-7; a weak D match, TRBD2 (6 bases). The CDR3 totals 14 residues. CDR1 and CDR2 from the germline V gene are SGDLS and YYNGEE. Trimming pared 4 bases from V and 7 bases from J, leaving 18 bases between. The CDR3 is CASSTGLSGWEQYF. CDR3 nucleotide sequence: TGTGCCAGCAGCACGGGACTCTCCGGGTGGGAGCAGTACTTC. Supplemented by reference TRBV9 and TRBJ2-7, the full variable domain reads DSGVTQTPKHLITATGQRVTLRCSPRSGDLSVYWYQQSLDQGLQFLIQYYNGEERAKGNILERFSAQQFPDLHSELNLSSLELGDSALYFCASSTGLSGWEQYFGPGTRLTVT.

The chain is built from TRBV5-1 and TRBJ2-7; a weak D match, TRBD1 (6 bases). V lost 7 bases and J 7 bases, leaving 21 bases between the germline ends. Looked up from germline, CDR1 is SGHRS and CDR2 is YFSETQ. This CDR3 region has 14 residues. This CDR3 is CASRNTQGSAEQYF. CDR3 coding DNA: TGCGCCAGCCGAAACACACAGGGATCGGCAGAGCAGTACTTC.

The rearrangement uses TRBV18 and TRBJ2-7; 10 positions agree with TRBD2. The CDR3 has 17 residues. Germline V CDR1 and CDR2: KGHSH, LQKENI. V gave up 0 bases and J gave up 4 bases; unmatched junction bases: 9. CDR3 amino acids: CASSPPGTSDYRYEQYF. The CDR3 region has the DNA TGTGCCAGCTCACCACCGGGGACTAGCGATTACCGGTACGAGCAGTACTTC.

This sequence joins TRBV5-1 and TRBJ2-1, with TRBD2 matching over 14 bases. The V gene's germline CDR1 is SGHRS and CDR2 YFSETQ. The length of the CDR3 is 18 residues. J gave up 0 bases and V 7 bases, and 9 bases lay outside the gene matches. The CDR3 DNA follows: TGCGCCAGCTCATGGACTAGCGGGAGGCTGAGCTCCTACAATGAGCAGTTCTTC. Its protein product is CASSWTSGRLSSYNEQFF.